This T cell receptor beta chain was obtained from a study of PD-1 blockade in classical Hodgkin lymphoma. This clone occurred a few times. Antigen specificity is unknown. General observations from the study: Reported baseline diversity: healthy donors highest, relapsed/refractory patients lowest. There was a significant rise in CD4+ TCR diversity by C4D1, with no such rise for CD8+.

Germline CDR1 is SEHNR and CDR2 is FQNEAQ (reference sequence). There are 16 residues in the CDR3. Germline trimming cut 5 bases from V and 3 bases from J; bases unmatched to any gene: 9. Only in-frame clones appear in the TCRdb table, and some are missing; sequencing was by immunoSEQ multiplex PCR. The table records 4,500 to 5,500 clones, over 70% of them present only once. In every patient, relapse followed autologous stem cell transplantation, while exposure to brentuximab vedotin differed. Thawed PBMCs supplied CD8+ T cells via magnetic negative selection. The rearrangement uses TRBV7-9 and TRBJ2-7; 11 positions match TRBD1. The receptor comes from a human donor with classical Hodgkin lymphoma. Sample: CD8+ T cells from blood, taken at baseline. CDR3 in amino acids: CASSTDRGPSVYEQYF. The CDR3 DNA sequence: TGTGCCAGCAGCACGGACAGGGGGCCCTCGGTCTACGAGCAGTACTTC.